The 16 T cell receptor beta chains listed next were all sequenced from one sample in a study of control samples from healthy donors and cancer patients. Profiling relied on immunoSEQ multiplex PCR, and the TCRdb table lists in-frame clones only, not all of them. Of 150,000 to 200,000 clones listed, 91% are singletons. What was sequenced was blood. Every receptor here comes from a woman aged 25 to 45 in good health.

The chain recombines TRBV28 with TRBJ1-4; 9 bases line up with TRBD1. Germline V CDR1 and CDR2: MDHEN, SYDVKM. This CDR3 has 15 residues. V dropped 3 bases and J dropped 5; count of bases not matched to a gene: 4. CDR3 amino acids: CASSFRQGENEKLFF. The CDR3 bases are TGTGCCAGCAGTTTCCGACAGGGGGAAAATGAAAAACTGTTTTTT.

This chain uses TRBV12-3 or TRBV12-4 with TRBJ1-1; D is unclear. The CDR3 contains 13 residues. Trimming removed 2 bases at V and 0 bases at J, with 4 bases between. For the CDR3, the DNA is TGTGCCAGCAGTTTAATGATGAACACTGAAGCTTTCTTT. This gives the protein CASSLMMNTEAFF.

On this clone itself: The identical CDR3 is also encoded by other nucleotide sequences in the sample. This rearrangement joins TRBV18 to TRBJ2-1, with D possibly matching TRBD1 (6 bases). Trimming pared 2 bases from V and 4 bases from J, leaving 9 bases between. This CDR3 contains 14 residues. Germline CDR1 and CDR2: KGHSH and LQKENI. DNA of the CDR3: TGTGCCAGCTCACCATCAGGGGTATACAATGAGCAGTTCTTC. This translates into CASSPSGVYNEQFF.

A note on this clone: This may come from a read error, since a much larger clone is one base off. The chain uses TRBV7-2 and TRBJ1-5, with D possibly TRBD1 on 5 matching bases. CDR1 is SGHTA, CDR2 FQGNSA, per germline. Deletions cut 1 base from V and 0 bases from J, with 7 bases between. CDR3 size: 15 residues. The CDR3 sequence is CASSLGGYSNQPQHF. CDR3 DNA sequence: TGTGCCAGCAGCTTAGGGGGGTATAGCAATCAGCCCCAGCATTTT.

This sequence joins TRBV7-2 and TRBJ1-1, with a weak D call TRBD1 (6 bases). Germline CDR1 and CDR2: SGHTA and FQGNSA. CDR3 length: 16 amino acids. Between the trimmed V and J ends, which lost 0 bases and 0 bases, there was a span of 11 bases. The CDR3: CASSLAGASLNTEAFF. The CDR3 region has the DNA TGTGCCAGCAGCTTAGCGGGGGCCAGCCTGAACACTGAAGCTTTCTTT.

This clone came up once. The genes are TRBV18 and TRBJ1-4; D possibly corresponds to TRBD1 (6 bases). The CDR3 loop spans 14 amino acids. Trimming took 3 bases from V and 7 from J, leaving 12 bases between them. CDR1 and CDR2 from the germline V gene are KGHSH and LQKENI. DNA for the CDR3: TGTGCCAGCTCACCTCAAGGACAGTCTGAAAAACTGTTTTTT. Translated: CASSPQGQSEKLFF.

The chain couples TRBV3-1 (or the pseudogene TRBV3-2) to TRBJ2-1, with D maybe TRBD2 (6 bases). V gave up 2 bases and J gave up 8 bases, with 16 bases separating them. The CDR3 has 15 residues. Germline-derived CDR1 and CDR2 are LGHDT and YNNKEL (reference sequence). The CDR3: CASSQLGLGDYEQFF. CDR3 coding DNA: TGTGCCAGCAGCCAACTAGGTCTGGGGGACTATGAGCAGTTCTTC.

This clone is a singleton in its sample. The chain joins TRBV28 to TRBJ1-1; possible D gene TRBD1, 6 bases. The CDR3 is 12 residues long. The V gene's germline CDR1 is MDHEN and CDR2 SYDVKM. V lost 6 bases to trimming and J lost 7 bases, with 12 bases between them. Here the CDR3 DNA reads TGTGCCAGCAGGACGGGAGGGGGTGAAGCTTTCTTT. It yields the protein CASRTGGGEAFF. The full variable domain, in which reference TRBV28 and TRBJ1-1 provide the parts outside the CDR3, is DVKVTQSSRYLVKRTGEKVFLECVQDMDHENMFWYRQDPGLGLRLIYFSYDVKMKEKGDIPEGYSVSREKKERFSLILESASTNQTSMYLCASRTGGGEAFFGQGTRLTVV.

The chain joins TRBV30 to TRBJ1-2; no reliable D call. Germline CDR1 and CDR2: GTSNPN and SVGIG (reference sequence). Trimming left V 0 bases short and J 5 bases short, with 4 bases between. The CDR3 covers 11 residues. The chain's CDR3 is CAWSVGYGYTF. In DNA, the CDR3 is TGTGCCTGGAGTGTAGGATATGGCTACACCTTC.

In this sample, this clone turned up once. The rearrangement uses TRBV28 and TRBJ2-5, with TRBD1 matching 12 bases. Per the germline V gene, CDR1 is MDHEN and CDR2 is SYDVKM. V lost 5 bases to trimming and J lost 14 bases; unmatched junction nucleotides: 9. The length of the CDR3 is 13 residues. Here the CDR3 DNA reads TGTGCCAGCAGTCCCTGGGACAGGGGGCGCGATTACTTC. Protein product: CASSPWDRGRDYF.

A single count supports this clone. V is TRBV6-1 and J is TRBJ1-2; TRBD1 agrees at 7 bases. Trimming cost V 3 bases and J 5 bases; bases outside gene matches: 3. Looked up from germline, CDR1 is MNHNS and CDR2 is SASEGT. The CDR3 has 13 amino acids. This chain's CDR3 is CASSDRQGYGYTF. The DNA for the CDR3 is TGTGCCAGCAGTGATCGACAGGGATATGGCTACACCTTC.

This clone was counted a single time. This sequence joins TRBV18 and TRBJ2-2; 7 bases match TRBD1. V shed 4 bases, J shed 4 bases, and the junction held 3 bases outside the gene matches. In germline, CDR1 is KGHSH, CDR2 LQKENI. This CDR3 spans 14 amino acids. CDR3 nucleotide sequence: TGTGCCAGCTCACAGGACAGGATCACCGGGGAGCTGTTTTTT. This codes for CASSQDRITGELFF.

This clone showed up just once. This chain uses TRBV5-6 with TRBJ2-5; D may be TRBD1 (7 bases). The CDR3 loop spans 16 amino acids. Germline CDR1 reads SGHDT; CDR2 reads YYEEEE. V dropped 2 bases and J dropped 4 bases, with 18 bases sitting between them. The CDR3: CASSFYRGQGGETQYF. In nucleotides, the CDR3 is TGTGCCAGCAGCTTTTATCGGGGGCAGGGGGGAGAGACCCAGTACTTC.

Turning to this clone: The same CDR3 arises from other DNA sequences in this sample as well. The chain combines TRBV30 with TRBJ1-5, with 8 bases aligning to TRBD1. J was trimmed by 6 bases and V by 0 bases; bases with no gene match: 1. The CDR3 runs 13 residues. CDR1 and CDR2 from the germline V gene are GTSNPN and SVGIG (reference sequence). The CDR3 loop reads CAWSVTGGQPQHF. The CDR3 bases are TGTGCCTGGAGTGTAACAGGGGGTCAGCCCCAGCATTTT. Full variable domain (outside the CDR3, taken from reference TRBV30 and TRBJ1-5): SQTIHQWPATLVQPVGSPLSLECTVEGTSNPNLYWYRQAAGRGLQLLFYSVGIGQISSEVPQNLSASRPQDRQFILSSKKLLLSDSGFYLCAWSVTGGQPQHFGDGTRLSIL.

V gene TRBV4-1 combines with J gene TRBJ1-1; no clear D gene. Looked up from germline, CDR1 is MGHRA and CDR2 is YSYEKL. Trimming removed 2 bases at V and 10 bases at J, with 14 bases between. This CDR3 is built from 13 residues. The CDR3: CASSQTPWAGAFF. The CDR3 region has the DNA TGCGCCAGCAGCCAAACCCCCTGGGCGGGAGCTTTCTTT.

The rearrangement joins TRBV7-8 to TRBJ1-5; TRBD1 might be the D (5 bases). The germline gives CDR1 SGHVS, CDR2 FQNEAQ. V was shortened by 6 bases and J by 2 bases, with 11 bases between the two germline ends. CDR3 length: 14 residues. CDR3 amino acids: CASSYGGGNQPQHF. The DNA for the CDR3 is TGTGCCAGCAGTTACGGGGGTGGCAATCAGCCCCAGCATTTT.